These 18 T cell receptor beta chains were sequenced from one sample in a study of T cells after yellow fever vaccination. TCRdb itself ran the 5' RACE reads through MiXCR, one entry per CDR3 protein. The table includes a few hundred thousand distinct CDR3 sequences, 6.8% detected once. The input for sequencing was PBMCs, taken roughly 46 days after the first yellow fever vaccination. Receptor source: a man aged 18 to 29 who received the YFV17D yellow fever vaccine.

Many counts were recorded for this clonotype. The chain carries TRBV10-2 and TRBJ2-7; D is uncertain. The germline CDR1 and CDR2 sequences are WSHSY and SAAADI. The V and J ends lost 7 bases and 2 bases respectively, with 15 bases between them. This CDR3 spans 14 amino acids. DNA for the CDR3: TGCGCCAGCAATACCGGGTCTCGAGCCTACGAGCAGTACTTC. As protein: CASNTGSRAYEQYF.

The sample holds a few counts of this clonotype. V gene TRBV9 combines with J gene TRBJ2-5, with 10 bases aligning to TRBD2. Germline assignment: CDR1 SGDLS and CDR2 YYNGEE. The CDR3 consists of 14 residues. The J segment lost 5 bases and the V segment lost 4 bases, leaving 5 bases of the junction unmatched. The CDR3 bases are TGTGCCAGCAGCATGTGGGGACTAGCGGAGACCCAGTACTTC. It translates to CASSMWGLAETQYF.

This clonotype was recorded many times. The rearrangement uses TRBV5-1 and TRBJ2-7; D unresolved. V lost 0 bases to trimming and J lost 4 bases, with 11 bases between them. In germline, CDR1 is SGHRS, CDR2 YFSETQ. CDR3 size: 14 residues. CDR3 nucleotides: TGCGCCAGCAGCTTGGCCGTGGGGATTTACGAGCAGTACTTC. This gives the protein CASSLAVGIYEQYF.

This clonotype was counted only a few times. The chain links TRBV7-3 to TRBJ1-2; D remains ambiguous. CDR1 and CDR2 from the germline V gene are SGHTA and FQGTGA. Trimming cost V 2 bases and J 6 bases, with 10 bases left between them. There are 13 residues in the CDR3. The CDR3, as DNA: TGTGCCAGCAGCTTAGGTGGTTTCGATGGCTACACCTTC. It encodes CASSLGGFDGYTF. The complete variable domain, with remaining parts taken from reference TRBV7-3 and TRBJ1-2, reads GAGVSQTPSNKVTEKGKYVELRCDPISGHTALYWYRQSLGQGPEFLIYFQGTGAADDSGLPNDRFFAVRPEGSVSTLKIQRTERGDSAVYLCASSLGGFDGYTFGSGTRLTVV.

V and J are TRBV5-6 and TRBJ2-7; unclear D gene. The CDR3 totals 15 residues. In germline, CDR1 is SGHDT, CDR2 YYEEEE. V was cut by 2 bases and J by 6 bases, with 18 bases left in between. The CDR3 reads CASSFGWATRAEQYF. The CDR3, as DNA: TGTGCCAGCAGCTTTGGGTGGGCCACGCGAGCCGAGCAGTACTTC.

In this sample, this clonotype turned up a few times. The chain links TRBV7-6 to TRBJ2-2; D remains ambiguous. V lost 6 bases and J lost 6, with 14 bases in between. CDR1 SGHVS and CDR2 FNYEAQ come from the germline V gene. The CDR3 is 14 amino acids. The CDR3 reads CASRSGPMPGELFF. CDR3 DNA: TGTGCCAGCAGATCCGGCCCAATGCCCGGGGAGCTGTTTTTT. The variable domain in full, completed from reference TRBV7-6 and TRBJ2-2, reads GAGVSQSPRYKVTKRGQDVALRCDPISGHVSLYWYRQALGQGPEFLTYFNYEAQQDKSGLPNDRFSAERPEGSISTLTIQRTEQRDSAMYRCASRSGPMPGELFFGEGSRLTVL.

This rearrangement joins TRBV30 to TRBJ1-6; D is unresolved. This CDR3 spans 16 amino acids. Germline lookup yields CDR1 GTSNPN and CDR2 SVGIG (reference sequence). Deletions cut 1 base from V and 3 bases from J, with 13 bases between. The CDR3 protein is CAWSGFGQVYNSPLHF. DNA for the CDR3: TGTGCCTGGAGTGGCTTCGGGCAGGTCTATAATTCACCCCTCCACTTT.

There are many counts of this clonotype. The CDR3 loop is CASQDRDNSPLHF. As DNA, the CDR3 is TGTGCCAGCCAGGACAGAGATAATTCACCCCTCCACTTT. This chain connects TRBV18 to TRBJ1-6; D is perhaps TRBD1 (6 bases). Per the germline V gene, CDR1 is KGHSH and CDR2 is LQKENI. CDR3 length: 13 residues. V was shortened by 8 bases and J by 5 bases, with 10 bases between the two germline ends.

The gene calls are TRBV6-2 or TRBV6-3 and TRBJ2-7, with D possibly being TRBD1 (6 bases). The germline V and J ends were trimmed by 8 bases and 3 bases, with 17 bases remaining between them. The CDR3 is 14 amino acids. Per germline, CDR1 MNHEY and CDR2 SVGEGT. Here the CDR3 DNA reads TGTGCCAGCTGCCTAGGACAGCTAAACTACGAGCAGTACGTC. This gives the protein CASCLGQLNYEQYV.

The chain combines TRBV6-2 or TRBV6-3 with TRBJ2-7; TRBD1 matches at 8 bases. V was pared by 6 bases and J by 5 bases, with 9 bases of the junction left unmatched. The CDR3 totals 14 residues. Germline CDR1 is MNHEY and CDR2 is SVGEGT. For the CDR3, the DNA is TGTGCCAGCAGACCCCCCGGACAGGGCAACGAGCAGTACTTC. Residues: CASRPPGQGNEQYF.

The chain couples TRBV20-1 to TRBJ1-6; D unclear. Germline V gene data show CDR1 as DFQATT and CDR2 as SNEGSKA (reference sequence). V dropped 2 bases and J dropped 11 bases, with 10 bases sitting between them. The CDR3 runs to 12 residues. This CDR3 reads CSARRSVAPLHF. CDR3 coding DNA: TGCAGTGCTAGACGGTCAGTAGCACCCCTCCACTTT.

The chain has TRBV7-3 and TRBJ1-6, with TRBD1 as a possible D gene (5 bases). V dropped 5 bases and J dropped 8 bases, with 16 bases sitting between them. This CDR3 is built from 15 residues. Per the germline V gene, CDR1 is SGHTA and CDR2 is FQGTGA. The CDR3 reads CASSLTAGFDSPLHF. The CDR3, as DNA: TGTGCCAGCAGCCTCACGGCAGGGTTTGATTCACCCCTCCACTTT.

This clonotype was counted many times. This chain links TRBV7-2 with TRBJ1-4; 8 bases are a match to TRBD1. The germline CDR1 and CDR2 sequences are SGHTA and FQGNSA. The CDR3 is 14 amino acids. Trimming cost V 5 bases and J 7 bases; bases outside gene matches: 6. This chain's CDR3 is CASSAGTGGEKLFF. CDR3 nucleotide sequence: TGTGCCAGCAGCGCCGGGACAGGTGGTGAAAAACTGTTTTTT.

This clonotype has a count of ten or more. The chain combines TRBV18 with TRBJ2-4; TRBD1 agrees at 10 bases. Germline V CDR1 and CDR2: KGHSH, LQKENI. The CDR3 is made up of 16 amino acids. The junction had 5 bases not matched to a gene; V was cut back by 6 bases and J by 0 bases. CDR3 DNA sequence: TGTGCCAGCTCGTTGGGACAGGGGATAGCCAAAAACATTCAGTACTTC. Protein product: CASSLGQGIAKNIQYF.

A few counts support this clonotype. This chain uses TRBV5-1 with TRBJ2-7; the D gene is possibly TRBD1 (5 bases). The V gene's germline CDR1 is SGHRS and CDR2 YFSETQ. The length of the CDR3 is 15 residues. Trimming left V 4 bases short and J 3 bases short, with 17 bases between. The DNA of the CDR3 is TGCGCCAGCAGCCCTCGAAGACAGAGGAACTACGAGCAGTACTTC. Encoded protein: CASSPRRQRNYEQYF.

This clonotype has a handful of counts. J is TRBJ1-3 and V is TRBV5-6; D not certain. V was cut by 4 bases and J by 4 bases, with 18 bases left in between. CDR1 and CDR2 from the germline V gene are SGHDT and YYEEEE. CDR3 size: 16 residues. CDR3 nucleotide sequence: TGTGCCAGCAGCGTCCGGGTCCCACTGCAGGGAAACACCATATATTTT. It encodes CASSVRVPLQGNTIYF.

This clonotype was seen at least ten times. The J gene is TRBJ1-5, the V gene TRBV2; D remains unclear. Germline V gene data show CDR1 as SNHLY and CDR2 as FYNNEI. Trimming left V 4 bases short and J 7 bases short, with 14 bases between. This CDR3 region has 14 residues. The CDR3 reads CASSAEGVVQPQHF. The CDR3 nucleotides read TGTGCCAGCAGTGCGGAGGGCGTAGTACAGCCCCAGCATTTT.

This clonotype was picked up many times. The J gene is TRBJ2-1, the V gene TRBV4-3; perhaps TRBD2 as D (6 bases). The CDR3 runs 16 residues. V dropped 1 base and J dropped 8 bases, with 18 bases sitting between them. CDR1 is LGHNA, CDR2 YSLEER, per germline. CDR3: CASSQAGDRRDYEQFF. As DNA, the CDR3 is TGCGCCAGCAGCCAAGCTGGGGACCGGCGGGACTATGAGCAGTTCTTC.